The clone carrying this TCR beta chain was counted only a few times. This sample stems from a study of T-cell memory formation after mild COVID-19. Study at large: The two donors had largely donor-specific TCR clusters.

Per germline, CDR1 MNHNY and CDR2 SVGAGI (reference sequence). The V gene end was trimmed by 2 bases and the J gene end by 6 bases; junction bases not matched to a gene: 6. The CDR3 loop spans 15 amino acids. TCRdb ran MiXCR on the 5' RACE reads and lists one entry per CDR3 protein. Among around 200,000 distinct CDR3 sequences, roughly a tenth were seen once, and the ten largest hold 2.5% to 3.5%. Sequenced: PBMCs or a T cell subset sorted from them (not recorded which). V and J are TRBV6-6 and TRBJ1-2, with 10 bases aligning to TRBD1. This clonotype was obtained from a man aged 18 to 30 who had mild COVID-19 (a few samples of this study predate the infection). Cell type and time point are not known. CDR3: CASSYAGTGDNGYTF. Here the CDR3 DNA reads TGTGCCAGCAGTTACGCCGGGACAGGGGATAATGGCTACACCTTC.